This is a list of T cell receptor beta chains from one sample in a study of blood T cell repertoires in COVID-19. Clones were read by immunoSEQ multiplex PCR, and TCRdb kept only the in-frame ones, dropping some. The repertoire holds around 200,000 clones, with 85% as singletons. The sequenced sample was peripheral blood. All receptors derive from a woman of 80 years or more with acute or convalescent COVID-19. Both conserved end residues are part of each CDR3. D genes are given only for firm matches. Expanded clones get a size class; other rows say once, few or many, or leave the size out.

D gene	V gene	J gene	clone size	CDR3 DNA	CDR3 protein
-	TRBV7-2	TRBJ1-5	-	TGTGCCAGCAGCTTAGTCGGCCAAGGGGTTTGGGGCAATCAGCCCCAGCATTTT	CASSLVGQGVWGNQPQHF
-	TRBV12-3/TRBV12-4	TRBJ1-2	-	TGTGCCAGCAGTTTGTTGGGGCCTGGTGGCTACACCTTC	CASSLLGPGGYTF
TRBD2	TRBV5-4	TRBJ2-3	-	TGTGCCAGCAGCTCTAGCGGGGGACCAGATACGCAGTATTTT	CASSSSGGPDTQYF
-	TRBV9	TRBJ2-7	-	TGTGCCAGCAGCGTAGCGCGGGAAAGCTCCTACGAGCAGTACTTC	CASSVARESSYEQYF
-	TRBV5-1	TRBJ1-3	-	TGCGCCAGCAGCTTGGTGCCGGCAGGGTTCTCTGGAAACACCATATATTTT	CASSLVPAGFSGNTIYF
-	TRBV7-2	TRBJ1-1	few	TGTGCCAGCAGCTTAGTGTACGGCACTGAAGCTTTCTTT	CASSLVYGTEAFF
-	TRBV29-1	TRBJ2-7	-	TGCAGCGGCCGTTTGAGTAGCTCCTACGAGCAGTACTTC	CSGRLSSSYEQYF
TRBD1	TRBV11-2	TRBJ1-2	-	TGTGCCAGCAGCTCCCGGACAGGGGGCAACTATGGCTACACCTTC	CASSSRTGGNYGYTF
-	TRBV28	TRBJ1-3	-	TGTGCCAGCTACGTAGCAGGGTCTGGAAACACCATATATTTT	CASYVAGSGNTIYF
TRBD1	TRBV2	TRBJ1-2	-	TGTGCCAGCAGCCCCGACAGGGACTATGGCTACACCTTC	CASSPDRDYGYTF
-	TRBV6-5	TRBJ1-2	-	TGTGCCAGCAGTTACTCCCCATTCGGTGGCTACACCTTC	CASSYSPFGGYTF
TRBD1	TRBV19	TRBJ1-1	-	TGTGCCAGTAGTATAGTCGGACAGGGTTCCGAAGCTTTCTTT	CASSIVGQGSEAFF
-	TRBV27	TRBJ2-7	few	TGTGCCAGCAGTTCGGGACAACCCTACGAGCAGTACTTC	CASSSGQPYEQYF
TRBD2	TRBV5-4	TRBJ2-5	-	TGTGCCAGCAGCACCCGGACTAGCGGCCAAGAGACCCAGTACTTC	CASSTRTSGQETQYF
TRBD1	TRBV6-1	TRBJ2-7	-	TGTGCCAGCAGTGAAGTGGGGACAGGGGGCGGATACGAGCAGTACTTC	CASSEVGTGGGYEQYF
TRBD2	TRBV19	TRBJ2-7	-	TGTGCCAGTAGTCCCGTAGCGGGAGGGAGCGAGCAGTACTTC	CASSPVAGGSEQYF
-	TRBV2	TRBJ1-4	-	TGTGCCAGCAGTCAGGCGAGAGCAACTAATGAAAAACTGTTTTTT	CASSQARATNEKLFF
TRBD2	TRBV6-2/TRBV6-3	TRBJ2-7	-	TGTGCCAGCAGTTACTGGGGGACTAGCGGGAGCTCCTACGAGCAGTACTTC	CASSYWGTSGSSYEQYF
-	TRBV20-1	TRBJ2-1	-	TGCAGTGCTAGTTCATTCGGGGGTTTTGGATCCTACAATGAGCAGTTCTTC	CSASSFGGFGSYNEQFF
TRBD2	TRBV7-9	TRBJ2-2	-	TGTGCCAGCAGCTTAGTCGGGACTAGCAGGACCTACACCGGGGAGCTGTTTTTT	CASSLVGTSRTYTGELFF
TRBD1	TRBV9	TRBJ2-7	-	TGTGCCAGCAGCGTAGAGTCAGGGGGAAGGGGCGAGCAGTACTTC	CASSVESGGRGEQYF
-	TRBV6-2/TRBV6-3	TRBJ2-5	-	TGTGCCAGCAGTTATAGGACCGGGAAGGAGACCCAGTACTTC	CASSYRTGKETQYF
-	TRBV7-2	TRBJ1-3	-	TGTGCCAGCGGAGGAAGGTGGGACACCATATATTTT	CASGGRWDTIYF
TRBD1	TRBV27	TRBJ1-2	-	TGTGCCAGCAGTTCGGGACAGGGGGTTAACTATGGCTACACCTTC	CASSSGQGVNYGYTF
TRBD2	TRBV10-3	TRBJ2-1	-	TGTGCCATCACCACCTCCCCCGGGACTAGCGCCGTTACCTACAATGAGCAGTTCTTC	CAITTSPGTSAVTYNEQFF
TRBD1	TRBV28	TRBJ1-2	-	TGTGCCAGCAGTTCCCCCGGGACAGGGGAATATGGCTACACCTTC	CASSSPGTGEYGYTF
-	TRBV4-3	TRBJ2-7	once	TGCGCCAGCAGCCAATTCGGGATCCGCGAGCAGTACTTC	CASSQFGIREQYF
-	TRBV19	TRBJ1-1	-	TGTGCCAGTAGTAATTATCCAGAGAACACTGAAGCTTTCTTT	CASSNYPENTEAFF
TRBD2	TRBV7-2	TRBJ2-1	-	TGTGCCAGCAGCAACAGCGGGACTAGCGGGAGGTCTCAGCAGTTCTTC	CASSNSGTSGRSQQFF
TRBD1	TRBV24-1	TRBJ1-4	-	TGTGCCACCAGTGATTCCACTAGACAGGGGAATGAAAAACTGTTTTTT	CATSDSTRQGNEKLFF
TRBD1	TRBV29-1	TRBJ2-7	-	TGCAGCGTGTGCCTTCCGGGACAGGGGCAAGAGCAGTACTTC	CSVCLPGQGQEQYF
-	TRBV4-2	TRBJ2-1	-	TGTGCCAGTAGCCTAGCGACCCTCTCCTACAATGAGCAGTTCTTC	CASSLATLSYNEQFF
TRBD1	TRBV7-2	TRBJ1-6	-	TGTGCCAGCAGAGTGAGGACAGGGGATTCACCCCTCCACTTT	CASRVRTGDSPLHF
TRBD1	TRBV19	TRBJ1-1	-	TGTGCCAGTCGGGACAGGCGAAAGAACACTGAAGCTTTCTTT	CASRDRRKNTEAFF
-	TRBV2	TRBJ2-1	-	TGTGCCAGCGGTGTATCAGCGTTCTCCTACAATGAGCAGTTCTTC	CASGVSAFSYNEQFF
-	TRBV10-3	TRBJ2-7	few	TGTGCCAGTCGGGGTAGCGGTGCCTACGAGCAGTACTTC	CASRGSGAYEQYF
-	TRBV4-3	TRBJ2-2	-	TGCGCCAGCAGCCAAGATCCATACACCGGGGAGCTGTTTTTT	CASSQDPYTGELFF
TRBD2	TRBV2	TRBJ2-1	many	TGTGCCAGCAGTCGCTGGACTAGCGACGGCCATGAGCAGTTCTTC	CASSRWTSDGHEQFF
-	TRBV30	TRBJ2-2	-	TGTGCCTGGGGCGCTGTGTCTAAAAGCACCGGGGAGCTGTTTTTT	CAWGAVSKSTGELFF
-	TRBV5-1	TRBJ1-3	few	TGCGCCAGCAGCCAGATTGGGGCAGCCTCTGGAAACACCATATATTTT	CASSQIGAASGNTIYF
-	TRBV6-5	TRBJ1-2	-	TGTGCCAGCAGTTACCATGACACCAGCTATGGCTACACCTTC	CASSYHDTSYGYTF
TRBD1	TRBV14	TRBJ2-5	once	TGTGCCAGCAGCGTCAGGGGGCTTCAAGAGACCCAGTACTTC	CASSVRGLQETQYF
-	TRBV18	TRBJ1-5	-	TGTGCCAGCTCACCGGCCGGGGGGCGTGATCAGCCCCAGCATTTT	CASSPAGGRDQPQHF
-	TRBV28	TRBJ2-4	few	TGTGCCAGCAGTTTCGCAGGGGACAACATTCAGTACTTC	CASSFAGDNIQYF
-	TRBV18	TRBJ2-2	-	TGTGCCAGCTCACCCGCCGAGGCAGGACTTAACACCGGGGAGCTGTTTTTT	CASSPAEAGLNTGELFF
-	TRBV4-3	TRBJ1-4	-	TGCGCCAGCAGCCGCACCTCTCCCAGATCTTATAATGAAAAACTGTTTTTT	CASSRTSPRSYNEKLFF
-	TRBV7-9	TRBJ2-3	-	TGTGCCAGCAGCTTTAGGGGCGCCGGGACAGATACGCAGTATTTT	CASSFRGAGTDTQYF
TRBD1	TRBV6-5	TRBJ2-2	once	TGTGCCAGCAGCGGACAGGGGATAACCGGGGAGCTGTTTTTT	CASSGQGITGELFF
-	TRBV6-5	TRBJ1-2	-	TGTGCCACTTTCGCGGACTATGGCTACACCTTC	CATFADYGYTF
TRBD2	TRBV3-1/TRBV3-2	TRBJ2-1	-	TGTGCCAGCAGCCAGCAGACTAGCGGGAGTTCCTACAATGAGCAGTTCTTC	CASSQQTSGSSYNEQFF
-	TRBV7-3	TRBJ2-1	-	TGTGCCAGCAGCTTAACAGCGGACCCATACAATGAGCAGTTCTTC	CASSLTADPYNEQFF